The rows below give T cell receptor beta chains drawn from one sample of a study of blood T cells in healthy people across ages. TCRdb redid the calling of the 5' RACE reads with MiXCR, one entry per CDR3 protein. Here the sample spans just under 900,000 distinct CDR3 sequences, more than 25% being singletons. The sequenced material came from blood. These receptors all stem from an elderly woman in good health. The CDR3 runs from the conserved cysteine through the conserved F or W. The D gene is left open where the match is weak. Only some rows state a clone size, as once, few, many or a class for expanded clones.

J gene: TRBJ1-4
clone size: NA
D gene: TRBD1
V gene: TRBV7-9
CDR3 protein: CASSLQGAHEKLFF
CDR3 DNA: TGTGCCAGCAGCTTACAGGGGGCTCATGAAAAACTGTTTTTT

J gene: TRBJ2-7
clone size: many
D gene: NA
V gene: TRBV7-2
CDR3 protein: CASSLEVESYEQYF
CDR3 DNA: TGTGCCAGCAGCTTAGAGGTGGAATCCTACGAGCAGTACTTC

J gene: TRBJ1-5
clone size: few
D gene: NA
V gene: TRBV6-2/TRBV6-3
CDR3 protein: CASSPISRLDSNQPQHF
CDR3 DNA: TGTGCCAGCAGCCCTATTTCAAGACTGGATAGCAATCAGCCCCAGCATTTT

J gene: TRBJ1-4
clone size: many
D gene: NA
V gene: TRBV5-1
CDR3 protein: CASSLDPGNEKLFF
CDR3 DNA: TGCGCCAGCAGCTTGGATCCGGGGAATGAAAAACTGTTTTTT

J gene: TRBJ2-1
clone size: many
D gene: TRBD1
V gene: TRBV27
CDR3 protein: CASSSRGPPLEQFF
CDR3 DNA: TGTGCCAGCAGTTCCAGGGGGCCCCCTTTGGAGCAGTTCTTC

J gene: TRBJ1-1
clone size: few
D gene: NA
V gene: TRBV7-6
CDR3 protein: CASSLGAVTEAFF
CDR3 DNA: TGTGCCAGCAGCTTAGGGGCCGTCACTGAAGCTTTCTTT

J gene: TRBJ1-5
clone size: NA
D gene: TRBD1
V gene: TRBV20-1
CDR3 protein: CSARDLNRGSGAQHF
CDR3 DNA: TGCAGTGCTAGAGATTTAAACAGGGGCAGCGGGGCCCAGCATTTT

J gene: TRBJ1-2
clone size: few
D gene: NA
V gene: TRBV7-2
CDR3 protein: CASSRDRVSGYTF
CDR3 DNA: TGTGCCAGCAGCCGAGACCGGGTTTCGGGCTACACCTTC

J gene: TRBJ2-5
clone size: many
D gene: NA
V gene: TRBV20-1
CDR3 protein: CSARGGSRGETQYF
CDR3 DNA: TGCAGTGCTAGAGGAGGGAGCCGGGGAGAGACCCAGTACTTC

J gene: TRBJ2-3
clone size: NA
D gene: NA
V gene: TRBV11-2
CDR3 protein: CASSLDRRRTDTQYF
CDR3 DNA: TGTGCCAGCAGCTTAGATCGGAGGAGGACAGATACGCAGTATTTT

J gene: TRBJ1-5
clone size: many
D gene: NA
V gene: TRBV20-1
CDR3 protein: CSARRTADQPQHF
CDR3 DNA: TGCAGTGCTAGAAGGACGGCCGATCAGCCCCAGCATTTT

J gene: TRBJ2-1
clone size: NA
D gene: NA
V gene: TRBV20-1
CDR3 protein: CSARGVSPRDEQFF
CDR3 DNA: TGCAGTGCTAGGGGGGTTTCCCCGAGGGATGAGCAGTTCTTC

J gene: TRBJ1-6
clone size: NA
D gene: NA
V gene: TRBV28
CDR3 protein: CASSLRFPDSPSSYNSPLHF
CDR3 DNA: TGTGCCAGCAGTTTAAGATTTCCAGACAGCCCAAGCTCCTATAATTCACCCCTCCACTTT